This TCR beta chain was captured by sequencing in a study of CD8 T cells in ankylosing spondylitis. Study results and caveats: What seemed typical of ankylosing spondylitis blood was a TCR beta motif built from about 8 highly homologous variants. In ankylosing spondylitis patients, matched synovial fluid reportedly showed significant enrichment of disease-linked clones.

In regard to this clonotype: What it binds is unknown.

Molecular-barcoded quantitative 5'-RACE produced these TCR beta libraries. TCRdb used MiXCR to reprocess the 5' RACE reads, holding one entry per CDR3 protein. The profile shows about 480,000 distinct CDR3 sequences, approximately 17% of them singletons. Sequences were obtained from blood, either unsorted or a sorted T cell fraction (not recorded which). The source of this sequence is a male donor with ankylosing spondylitis.

The CDR3 loop is CAISETANEKLFF. CDR3 DNA: TGTGCCATCAGTGAAACAGCTAATGAAAAACTGTTTTTT. The chain employs TRBV10-3 and TRBJ1-4, with unresolved D. The germline CDR1 and CDR2 sequences are ENHRY and SYGVKD. The V end was cut by 3 bases, the J end by 3 bases, with 5 bases between. The CDR3 contains 13 residues.